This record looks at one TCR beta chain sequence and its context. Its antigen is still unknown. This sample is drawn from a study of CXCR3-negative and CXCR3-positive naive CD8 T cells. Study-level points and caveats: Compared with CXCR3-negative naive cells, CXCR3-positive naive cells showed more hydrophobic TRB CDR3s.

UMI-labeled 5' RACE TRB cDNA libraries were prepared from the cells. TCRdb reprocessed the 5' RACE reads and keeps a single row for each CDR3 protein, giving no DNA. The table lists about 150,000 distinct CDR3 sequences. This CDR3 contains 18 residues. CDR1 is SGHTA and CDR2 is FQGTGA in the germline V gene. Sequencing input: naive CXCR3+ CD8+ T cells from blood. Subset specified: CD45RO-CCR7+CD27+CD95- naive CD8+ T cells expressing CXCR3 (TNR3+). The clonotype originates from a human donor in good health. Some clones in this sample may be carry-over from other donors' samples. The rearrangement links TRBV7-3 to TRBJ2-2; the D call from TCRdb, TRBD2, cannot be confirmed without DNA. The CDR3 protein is CASSTGLAGDTNTGELFF.